This T cell receptor beta chain was retrieved from a study of cytomegalovirus exposure and HLA in healthy donors (dated by TCRdb to the late 2010s). About the investigation overall: In an earlier analysis of about 560 of the donors, 250 to 350 Gb of sequence data and 120 million or so unique TCR beta sequences from about 179 million T cells were reported. To study patterns of TCR occurrence, a later analysis re-analyzed previously published TCR beta repertoires from 666 donors and added high-resolution HLA genotyping. On average, roughly 250,000 unique TCR beta nucleotide sequences were sequenced per donor among 398 genotyped donors of the cohort, with roughly 18% of those sequences being non-productive. Roughly 5 DR-DQ haplotypes were treated as single units for association and clustering because of strong linkage in the cohort. Approximately 310 gigabases of sequencing data and approximately 93 million unique TCR sequences were included in an early release covering around 650 HLA-typed donors. Besides the first cohort of 500 to 700 subjects, a separate validation cohort made up of roughly 120 different subjects was used. Rather than using new phenotypic data, the later analysis identified candidate immune exposures from TCR beta sequences and from how often those sequences occurred across donors. High-throughput TCR immunosequencing, statistical association of individual TCRs with disease status, and machine learning were combined to predict cytomegalovirus infection status. The study aimed to test whether signatures of past pathogen exposure could be identified by cataloging public T cell receptors. Donor age, sex, ethnicity and CMV serostatus were compiled together with the repertoire data. The number of donors typed differed by locus, with about 629-640 for A, B, C, DRB1 and DQB1, 522 for DQA1, 600 to 610 for DPA1, and under 490 for DPB1. The T cell repertoires of 666 subjects were profiled by immunosequencing and related to cytomegalovirus serostatus. The genetic ancestry cluster associated with self-reported Caucasian donors included 70% to 85% of the roughly 360 genotyped donors. Every discovery cohort repertoire had been produced on one sequencing platform. A later genetic analysis took genome-wide SNP genotypes for about three fifths of the roughly 700 donors and used that subset as a discovery cohort. An earlier analysis of 587 of the donors used high-throughput TCR beta sequencing to judge whether each TCR beta V gene segment behaved as functional or pseudogenic. HLA typing covered class I and class II loci at four-digit resolution.

The paper as a whole reports these results and caveats: A later analysis reported that several top co-occurrence clusters appeared linked to parvovirus B19, influenza, CMV and Epstein-Barr virus. Presence/absence analyses assumed roughly uniform sequencing depth across donors, an assumption that may not hold. Most TCR sequences were seen in very few donors, while some public TCRs were found in many individuals. A later analysis found that most CMV-associated TCR beta chains appeared HLA-restricted, with HLA associations seemingly driven largely by CMV exposure. Linkage disequilibrium might explain the correlated functional status among segregating V segments, but an unknown experimental factor could not be ruled out. According to a later genetic analysis, donors in an Asian-associated ancestry cluster had fewer N-insertions in productive TCRs than the roughly 670-donor mean. Broadly in line with IMGT annotations, most TCR beta V segments showed up in productive rearrangements about 90% or about 30% of the time in an earlier analysis of 450 to 600 of the donors. A later analysis associated some 17,000 TCR beta sequences with specific HLA alleles at a false discovery rate of 0.05. This cohort had only TCR beta chains sequenced, and the lack of alpha or paired-chain data limited which features could be detected. The classifier was reported to diagnose cytomegalovirus status with high specificity and sensitivity in both the original cohort and the validation cohort. The earlier analysis of around 600 of the donors excluded some 15 rarely observed V segments, including chromosome 9 orphons, because counts were too low. HLA typing was unavailable for some donors at each locus, so association tests used only the typed subset. According to a later analysis, TCR association rates differed among HLA loci, with DRB1 alleles showing the most associated TCRs and HLA-C alleles showing the fewest. CMV serostatus was the only immune exposure information available for the cohort. Some IMGT-functional V segments, including TRBV6-2 and TRBV6-3, could not be distinguished by the 87-base-pair reads and were therefore excluded. When HLA alleles, especially DR and DQ, strongly co-occurred, attributing TCR associations to individual alleles was difficult. V-gene and J-gene trimming of TCR beta chains was associated with a missense DCLRE1C variant in a later genetic analysis, and the association was replicated in an independent cohort. In a later analysis, HLA-associated TCR beta chains were found to be more clonally expanded and to have lower generation probabilities than equally common non-associated chains. A cluster of highly shared sequence variants was judged likely to be a technical artifact of the sequencing pipeline. A further reported finding was that TCR beta sequences accurately predicted the HLA-A and HLA-B alleles for most subjects in the first cohort. In vitro tests confirmed that three of the cytomegalovirus-associated TCR beta chains recognize cytomegalovirus antigens. The study listed 164 TCR beta chains as associated with cytomegalovirus. It was suggested by the authors that the approach could potentially be generalized to other disease states and immunological phenotypes.

The method behind the library was the immunoSEQ multiplex PCR assay. For the multiplex PCR, a mixture combining 60 forward primers for TCR Vbeta segments and 13 reverse primers for TCR Jbeta segments was used. The CDR3 region of rearranged TCR beta genes was amplified from genomic DNA with a multiplex PCR assay. Amplified TCR beta libraries were sequenced as 87-base-pair reads on the Illumina HiSeq System. In the authors' own workflow: In a later analysis, roughly 80 million unique TCR beta chains were counted across the roughly 670 repertoires, and around 10 million of these chains were shared by at least two donors. Raw reads were error-corrected and collapsed into unique sequences by a nearest-neighbor algorithm in which closely related sequences were merged to remove PCR and sequencing errors. CDR3 sequences were aligned to IMGT reference sequences to assign V, D and J gene segments. For a sequence to be retained, at least a six-nucleotide match to both a V gene segment and a J gene segment was required. Rearrangements were called productive when the CDR3 lacked stop codons and stayed in frame with V and J; all others were non-productive. CDR3 was defined according to IMGT convention as the region running from the second conserved V-encoded cysteine to the conserved J-encoded phenylalanine. Sequences without an unambiguous match to a single V gene segment were excluded from the earlier analysis of 450 to 750 of the donors. In an earlier analysis of approximately 610 of the donors, V segments were called functional above 56.7% productive rearrangements and were called segregating when the between-donor standard deviation exceeded 5%. To diagnose cytomegalovirus status from the catalog of TCR beta chain sequences, a statistical classification framework was built. In a later analysis, V and J genes were assigned by comparing TCR nucleotide sequences against IMGT/GENE-DB human TR gene sequences. A later analysis assigned CDR3 sequences and most-parsimonious VDJ recombination scenarios with the TCRdist pipeline. In a later analysis, each TCR beta chain was defined by its CDR3 amino acid sequence together with its V-gene family, and reads lacking a unique V-gene family were excluded. A later analysis removed 500 to 600 highly shared, low-generation-probability nucleotide sequences to deal with suspected cross-contamination and a sequencing artifact. In a later analysis, a clonal expansion index was calculated for each public chain from normalized within-repertoire ranks of inferred template counts. Generation probabilities in a later analysis came from a VDJ recombination model fitted to out-of-frame rearrangements, and those results were checked against IGoR. In a later analysis, TCR-TCR, TCR-HLA and TCR-CMV co-occurrence was scored with hypergeometric tests, and a repertoire-size bias correction was applied to TCR pairs. In a later analysis, false discovery rates were estimated by permuting HLA or CMV assignments 20 times. In a later analysis, co-occurring TCRs were grouped using DBSCAN, with TCRdist sequence similarity added in when clustering inside HLA-allele-positive subsets. Repertoires with fewer than 30,000 or more than 120,000 public chains, plus five repertoires with anomalous nucleotide sharing, were excluded from co-occurrence clustering. TCRdb mirrors the immuneACCESS table, restricted to in-frame sequences. Some clones are absent from its copies; in checked studies, under half trace to an unresolved V gene, and the reason for the others is unknown. Clone size and V and J calls were adopted from that table, with D and trimming inferred from the DNA. The sample table holds 130,000 to 150,000 clones, of which almost 80% were seen once. Clones ranked in the top ten supply around 7% of the sample.

Counted from cysteine to phenylalanine, this CDR3 has 14 amino acids. Only the CDR3 region is kept as DNA, spanning 42 bases read in frame from base 1. CDR1 and CDR2 were assigned from the germline V gene as SGDLS and YYNGEE. Relative to germline, V is 0 bases shorter and J is 6 bases shorter, with 13 bases between their ends. Comments on this clone: The specificity of this receptor is unknown. No base-level quality is on record; no much larger clone is a single base apart. Other DNA sequences in the sample encode the same CDR3.

The cohort was made up of about 670 healthy bone marrow donors. At the time of sampling, every cohort member was nominally healthy, though immune exposures that went unrecorded were likely present. The donor was CMV seropositive and belonged to the group of 250 to 300 seropositive cohort members. A peripheral blood sample was collected from each donor, and TCR beta sequencing was performed on peripheral blood mononuclear cells. The Qiagen DNeasy Blood Extraction Kit was used to extract genomic DNA from the blood cell samples. The clonotype comes from a woman in her forties in good health and CMV-seropositive. The chain is made from TRBV9 and TRBJ2-7; the D gene is perhaps TRBD2, on 6 matching bases. The source material was PBMCs. The CDR3 here reads CASSVAYRGGEQYF. The nucleotide sequence is TGTGCCAGCAGCGTAGCTTATAGGGGAGGCGAGCAGTACTTC. With all but the CDR3 taken from the reference TRBV9 and TRBJ2-7 genes, the full variable domain is: DSGVTQTPKHLITATGQRVTLRCSPRSGDLSVYWYQQSLDQGLQFLIQYYNGEERAKGNILERFSAQQFPDLHSELNLSSLELGDSALYFCASSVAYRGGEQYFGPGTRLTVT.